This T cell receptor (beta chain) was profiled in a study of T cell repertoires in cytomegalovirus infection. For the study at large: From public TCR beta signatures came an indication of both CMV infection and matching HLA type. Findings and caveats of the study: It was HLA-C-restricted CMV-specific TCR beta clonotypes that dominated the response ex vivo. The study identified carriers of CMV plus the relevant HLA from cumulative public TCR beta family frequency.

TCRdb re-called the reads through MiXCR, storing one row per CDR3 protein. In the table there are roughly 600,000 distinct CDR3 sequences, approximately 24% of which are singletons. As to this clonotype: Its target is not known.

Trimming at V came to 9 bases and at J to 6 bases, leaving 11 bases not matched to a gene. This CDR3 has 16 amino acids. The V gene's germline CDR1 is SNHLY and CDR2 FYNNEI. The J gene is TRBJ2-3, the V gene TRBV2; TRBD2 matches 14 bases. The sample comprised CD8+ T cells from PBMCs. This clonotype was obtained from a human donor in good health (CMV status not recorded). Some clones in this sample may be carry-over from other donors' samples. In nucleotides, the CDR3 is TGTGCCAGTCCGACTAGCGGGGGGGCCTTCCCGGATACGCAGTATTTT. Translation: CASPTSGGAFPDTQYF.